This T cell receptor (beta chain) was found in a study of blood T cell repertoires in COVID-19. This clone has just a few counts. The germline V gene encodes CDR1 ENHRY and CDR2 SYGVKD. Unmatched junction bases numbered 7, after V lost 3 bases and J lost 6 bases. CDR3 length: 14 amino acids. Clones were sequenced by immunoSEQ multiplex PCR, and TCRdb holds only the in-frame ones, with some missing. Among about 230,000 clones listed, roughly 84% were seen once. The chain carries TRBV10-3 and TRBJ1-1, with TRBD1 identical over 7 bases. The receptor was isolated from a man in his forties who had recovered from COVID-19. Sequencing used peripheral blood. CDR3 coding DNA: TGTGCCATCAGTGACCTGACAGGGCCAGCTGAAGCTTTCTTT. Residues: CAISDLTGPAEAFF.